One sample yielded the 25 T cell receptor beta chains listed below, sequenced in a study of cytotoxic CD8 clonotypes in ibrutinib-treated CLL. Sequenced by immunoSEQ multiplex PCR; TCRdb stores in-frame clones only, minus some. The sample carries around 77,000 clones, more than 75% recorded once. The sequencing here drew on PBMCs, taken at disease progression, from a patient treated with ibrutinib. Every receptor here comes from a human donor with chronic lymphocytic leukemia.

The CDR3: CASSQDSGARGPNSRGEQYF. DNA of the CDR3: TGCGCCAGCAGCCAAGATTCTGGGGCCCGGGGTCCTAACTCTCGGGGGGAGCAGTACTTC. The chain carries TRBV4-1 and TRBJ2-7, with D tentatively TRBD2 (6 bases). Trimming removed 0 bases at V and 7 bases at J, with 31 bases between. The germline V gene encodes CDR1 MGHRA and CDR2 YSYEKL. The CDR3 extends over 20 amino acids.

The chain is built from TRBV7-9 and TRBJ1-2; 8 nucleotides agree with TRBD1. The V gene end was trimmed by 3 bases and the J gene end by 6 bases; junction bases not matched to a gene: 6. Germline V gene data show CDR1 as SEHNR and CDR2 as FQNEAQ (reference sequence). The CDR3 loop spans 14 amino acids. CDR3 region: CASSFRDRWNGYTF. The CDR3 bases are TGTGCCAGCAGCTTTAGGGACAGGTGGAATGGCTACACCTTC.

V is TRBV7-8 and J is TRBJ1-1; TRBD1 might be the D (5 bases). V was pared by 5 bases and J by 5 bases, with 15 bases between. The length of the CDR3 is 14 residues. Germline loops: CDR1 SGHVS, CDR2 FQNEAQ. CDR3 region: CASSEPGRATEAFF. The CDR3 DNA follows: TGTGCCAGCAGCGAACCGGGGCGGGCGACTGAAGCTTTCTTT.

V and J are TRBV6-1 and TRBJ1-2; D is uncertain. Trimming removed 7 bases from V and 4 bases from J, with 7 bases in between. The CDR3 runs to 11 residues. Per germline, CDR1 MNHNS and CDR2 SASEGT. In DNA, the CDR3 is TGTGCCAGCAACAACTTCTATGGCTACACCTTC. Translation: CASNNFYGYTF.

The CDR3 loop reads CASSYHMTGIGTEAFF. The CDR3 DNA is TGTGCCAGCAGTTACCATATGACAGGGATCGGCACTGAAGCTTTCTTT. V usage is TRBV6-5 and J usage is TRBJ1-1; 7 bases align to TRBD1. This CDR3 has 16 amino acids. Germline loops: CDR1 MNHEY, CDR2 SVGAGI. Unmatched junction bases numbered 10, after V lost 2 bases and J lost 4 bases.

The genes are TRBV7-6 and TRBJ2-7, with D uncertain. Germline V CDR1 and CDR2: SGHVS, FNYEAQ. The V end lost 5 bases, the J end lost 0 bases, and 23 bases lay between the germline ends. The CDR3 is 18 amino acids. CDR3 protein: CASSPSNRLRTSSYEQYF. For the CDR3, the DNA is TGTGCCAGCAGCCCCTCTAATCGTCTTCGGACGAGCTCCTACGAGCAGTACTTC.

The chain recombines TRBV19 with TRBJ1-2; no definite D call. Germline-derived CDR1 and CDR2 are LNHDA and SQIVND (reference sequence). Trimming shortened V by 7 bases and J by 4 bases, and 7 bases separated the two germline ends. The CDR3 length is 11 residues. The CDR3 loop is CASMSGYGYTF. For the CDR3, the DNA is TGTGCCAGTATGAGCGGCTATGGCTACACCTTC.

The genes are TRBV5-1 and TRBJ2-2, with D possibly TRBD1 on 6 matching bases. Germline V gene data show CDR1 as SGHRS and CDR2 as YFSETQ. Trimming removed 4 bases from V and 1 base from J, with 11 bases in between. This CDR3 is built from 15 residues. This chain's CDR3 is CASSTGTLNTGELFF. The CDR3 coding sequence is TGCGCCAGCAGCACCGGGACACTGAACACCGGGGAGCTGTTTTTT.

The chain links TRBV7-9 to TRBJ1-3; tentatively, D is TRBD1 (6 bases). Germline CDR1 is SEHNR and CDR2 is FQNEAQ (reference sequence). V shed 8 bases and J shed 2 bases, with 13 bases lying between them. This CDR3 has 14 amino acids. The CDR3 sequence is CASAYGGPGNTIYF. The CDR3 coding sequence is TGTGCCAGCGCATATGGGGGGCCTGGAAACACCATATATTTT.

The J gene is TRBJ1-3, the V gene TRBV6-5, with D hard to call. The ends were cut back, 1 base at V and 1 base at J, with 11 bases in the middle. Germline V gene data show CDR1 as MNHEY and CDR2 as SVGAGI. The CDR3 runs 16 residues. DNA of the CDR3: TGTGCCAGCAGTTACTTTTTTTCGCCGTCTGGAAACACCATATATTTT. Translation: CASSYFFSPSGNTIYF.

The gene calls are TRBV4-1 and TRBJ2-7; D uncertain. Trimming shortened V by 0 bases and J by 3 bases, and 18 bases separated the two germline ends. The CDR3 runs 17 residues. Germline V gene data show CDR1 as MGHRA and CDR2 as YSYEKL. CDR3 nucleotide sequence: TGCGCCAGCAGCCAAGATCCCACCGTCACACTATACTACGAGCAGTACTTC. Amino acids: CASSQDPTVTLYYEQYF.

The chain has TRBV18 and TRBJ1-1, with D unresolved. Germline CDR1 is KGHSH and CDR2 is LQKENI. The CDR3 extends over 16 amino acids. V gave up 0 bases and J gave up 0 bases, with 11 bases separating them. CDR3 DNA sequence: TGTGCCAGCTCACCACCGTCAAGTTTCCTGAACACTGAAGCTTTCTTT. Translating gives CASSPPSSFLNTEAFF.

V and J are TRBV5-1 and TRBJ2-1, with D perhaps being TRBD1 or TRBD2 (5 bases each). This CDR3 is built from 15 residues. CDR1 is SGHRS, CDR2 YFSETQ, per germline. Trimming stripped 4 bases from V and 0 bases from J, with 11 bases between. CDR3 protein: CASSPGQSSYNEQFF. Written as DNA, the CDR3 is TGCGCCAGCAGCCCGGGGCAAAGCTCCTACAATGAGCAGTTCTTC.

This chain connects TRBV28 to TRBJ1-5; a possible D gene is TRBD1 (5 bases). Trimming stripped 5 bases from V and 5 bases from J, with 19 bases between. Germline V gene lookup returns CDR1 MDHEN and CDR2 SYDVKM. The length of the CDR3 is 16 residues. CDR3 sequence (DNA): TGTGCCAGCAGTCCGGGACCTCTGGGAGAGGATCAGCCCCAGCATTTT. This codes for CASSPGPLGEDQPQHF.

The chain links TRBV18 to TRBJ1-2, with 7 bases matching TRBD1. The CDR3 extends over 18 amino acids. Germline V gene sequence: CDR1 KGHSH, CDR2 LQKENI. V trimming: 10 bases; J trimming: 0 bases; junction bases outside the gene matches: 20. CDR3 in amino acids: CANLPGGRARSANYGYTF. CDR3 DNA: TGTGCCAACTTACCAGGGGGAAGGGCAAGGTCAGCTAACTATGGCTACACCTTC.

This clone was seen just once. The genes are TRBV27 and TRBJ2-7; 11 positions agree with TRBD1. CDR1 is MNHEY, CDR2 SMNVEV, per germline (reference sequence). Losses at the gene ends were 2 bases for V and 2 bases for J; bases not matched to a gene: 2. This CDR3 is 15 amino acids long. DNA of the CDR3: TGTGCCAGCAGTTTAGGGACAGGGGGAACCTACGAGCAGTACTTC. Encoded protein: CASSLGTGGTYEQYF.

The chain is built from TRBV5-1 and TRBJ2-5; D remains unclear. This CDR3 is 14 amino acids long. Germline-derived CDR1 and CDR2 are SGHRS and YFSETQ. Trimming removed 2 bases from V and 6 bases from J, with 14 bases in between. As DNA, the CDR3 is TGCGCCAGCAGCTTAGGGCAGGAACCAAAGACCCAGTACTTC. Protein sequence: CASSLGQEPKTQYF.

This chain uses TRBV4-1 with TRBJ2-5; D is unclear. Germline lookup yields CDR1 MGHRA and CDR2 YSYEKL. The CDR3 has 15 residues. Trimming pared 2 bases from V and 1 base from J, leaving 11 bases between. The CDR3 DNA reads as TGCGCCAGCAGCCAATTGCGGACGTTCCAAGAGACCCAGTACTTC. Translation: CASSQLRTFQETQYF.

The chain carries TRBV11-2 and TRBJ1-2; maybe TRBD1 (6 bases). The V gene's germline CDR1 is SGHAT and CDR2 FQNNGV. The CDR3 consists of 12 residues. Trimming took 1 base from V and 7 from J, leaving 7 bases between them. CDR3 in DNA: TGTGCCAGCAGCTTAGTCAGGGGTGGCTACACCTTC. Amino acids: CASSLVRGGYTF.

The rearrangement joins TRBV5-1 to TRBJ2-6; D gene ambiguous. V was cut by 3 bases and J by 3 bases, with 13 bases left in between. Germline V gene lookup returns CDR1 SGHRS and CDR2 YFSETQ. The CDR3 covers 16 residues. The CDR3 coding sequence is TGCGCCAGCAGCTCCTTACCCGTATTTGGGGCCAACGTCCTGACTTTC. Residues: CASSSLPVFGANVLTF.

About this clone itself: An end of the junction does not agree with germline; a read error may underlie this. V and J are TRBV6-5 and TRBJ1-2, with 7 bases aligning to TRBD1. The CDR3 sequence is 14 residues long. The germline gives CDR1 MNHEY, CDR2 SVGAGI. CDR3 in amino acids: CASSYFGTDYGYTF. The CDR3 nucleotides read TGTGCCAGCAGCTACTTCGGGACAGACTATGGCTACACCTTC.

The V and J genes are TRBV6-1 and TRBJ2-1; possible D gene TRBD2, 5 bases. Trimming removed 3 bases at V and 0 bases at J, with 24 bases between. The CDR3 extends over 20 amino acids. Per germline, CDR1 MNHNS and CDR2 SASEGT. The CDR3 nucleotides read TGTGCCAGCAGTGATTTGTGGCGGGTACCATCTTCGAGCTCCTACAATGAGCAGTTCTTC. Its protein product is CASSDLWRVPSSSSYNEQFF.

The chain links TRBV10-3 to TRBJ2-7; tentative D call: TRBD1 (6 bases). With 10 bases removed from V and 5 bases from J, the gap between germline ends came to 33 bases. CDR3 length: 18 amino acids. The germline gives CDR1 ENHRY, CDR2 SYGVKD. This CDR3 reads CASTGTKILRLGDDEQYF. In DNA form, the CDR3 reads TGTGCCAGCACCGGGACAAAAATTCTCCGCCTAGGGGACGACGAGCAGTACTTC.

The V and J genes are TRBV6-1 and TRBJ1-5, with D uncertain. V lost 10 bases and J lost 0, with 16 bases in between. The germline gives CDR1 MNHNS, CDR2 SASEGT. The CDR3 is made up of 15 amino acids. DNA for the CDR3: TGTGCCACCCGATTCGACATCTATAGCAATCAGCCCCAGCATTTT. Its translation: CATRFDIYSNQPQHF.

The chain carries TRBV4-2 and TRBJ2-3, with unresolved D. CDR3 size: 14 residues. Per the germline V gene, CDR1 is LGHNA and CDR2 is YNFKEQ. V was cut by 1 base and J by 4 bases, with 9 bases left in between. CDR3 in amino acids: CASSQGLRSDTQYF. Here the CDR3 DNA reads TGTGCCAGCAGCCAAGGCCTTAGGTCAGATACGCAGTATTTT.